This T cell receptor beta chain was captured by sequencing in a study of blood T cell repertoires in COVID-19. Looked up from germline, CDR1 is LNHDA and CDR2 is SQIVND (reference sequence). Trimming pared 3 bases from V and 8 bases from J, leaving 10 bases between. The CDR3 spans 12 residues. Measured with immunoSEQ multiplex PCR; TCRdb has only the in-frame clones, and not every one. The table records about 86,000 clones, about four fifths of them present only once. This TCR was sampled from a woman aged 80 or over with acute or convalescent COVID-19. The chain couples TRBV19 to TRBJ1-1; a possible D gene is TRBD1 (5 bases). The sequenced sample consisted of peripheral blood. In DNA, the CDR3 is TGTGCCAGTAGTATGGGGCAGAACGAAGCTTTCTTT. This encodes CASSMGQNEAFF.